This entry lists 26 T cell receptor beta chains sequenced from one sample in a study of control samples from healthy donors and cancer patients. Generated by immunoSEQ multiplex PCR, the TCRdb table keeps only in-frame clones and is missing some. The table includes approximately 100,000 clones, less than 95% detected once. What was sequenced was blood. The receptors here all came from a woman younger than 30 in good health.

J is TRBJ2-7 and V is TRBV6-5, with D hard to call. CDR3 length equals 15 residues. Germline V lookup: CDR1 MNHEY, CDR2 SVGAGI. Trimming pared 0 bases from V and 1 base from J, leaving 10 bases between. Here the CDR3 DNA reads TGTGCCAGCAGTTACTCGCAGCTGGGGTCCTACGAGCAGTACTTC. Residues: CASSYSQLGSYEQYF.

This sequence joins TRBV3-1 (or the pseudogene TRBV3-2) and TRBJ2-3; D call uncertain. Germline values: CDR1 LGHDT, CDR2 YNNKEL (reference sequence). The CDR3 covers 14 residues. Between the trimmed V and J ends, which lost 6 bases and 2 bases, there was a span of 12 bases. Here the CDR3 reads CASRLELNTDTQYF. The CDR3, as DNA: TGTGCCAGCAGGCTAGAACTCAACACAGATACGCAGTATTTT.

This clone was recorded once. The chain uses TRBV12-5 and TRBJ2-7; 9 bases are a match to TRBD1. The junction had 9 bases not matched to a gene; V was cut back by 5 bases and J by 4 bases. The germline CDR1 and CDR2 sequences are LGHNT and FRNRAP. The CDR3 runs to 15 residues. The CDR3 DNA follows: TGTGCTAGTGGTACCATACAGGGGGCGGGTTACGAGCAGTACTTC. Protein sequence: CASGTIQGAGYEQYF.

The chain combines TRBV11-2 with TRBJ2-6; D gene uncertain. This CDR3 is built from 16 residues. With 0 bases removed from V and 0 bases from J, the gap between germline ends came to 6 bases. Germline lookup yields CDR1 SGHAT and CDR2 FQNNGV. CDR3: CASSLEVYSGANVLTF. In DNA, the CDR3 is TGTGCCAGCAGCTTAGAGGTCTACTCTGGGGCCAACGTCCTGACTTTC.

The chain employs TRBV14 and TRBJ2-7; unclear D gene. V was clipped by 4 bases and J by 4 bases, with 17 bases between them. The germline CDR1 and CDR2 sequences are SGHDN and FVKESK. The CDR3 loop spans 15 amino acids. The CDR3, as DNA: TGTGCCAGCAGCCCGGTCGCTCTCGGATATTACGAGCAGTACTTC. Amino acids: CASSPVALGYYEQYF.

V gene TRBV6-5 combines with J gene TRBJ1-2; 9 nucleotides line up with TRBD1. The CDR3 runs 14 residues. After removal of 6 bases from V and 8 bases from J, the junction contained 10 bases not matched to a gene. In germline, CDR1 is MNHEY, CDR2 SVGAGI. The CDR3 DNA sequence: TGTGCCAGCAGGAGCCTGGGACAGGGCCGGGGCTACACCTTC. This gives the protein CASRSLGQGRGYTF.

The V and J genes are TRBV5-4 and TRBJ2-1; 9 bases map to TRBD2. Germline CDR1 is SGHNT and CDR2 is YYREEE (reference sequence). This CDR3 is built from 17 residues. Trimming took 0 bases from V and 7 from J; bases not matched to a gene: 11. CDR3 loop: CASSLDSGGIIGNEQFF. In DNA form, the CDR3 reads TGTGCCAGCAGCTTGGATAGCGGGGGCATTATAGGGAATGAGCAGTTCTTC.

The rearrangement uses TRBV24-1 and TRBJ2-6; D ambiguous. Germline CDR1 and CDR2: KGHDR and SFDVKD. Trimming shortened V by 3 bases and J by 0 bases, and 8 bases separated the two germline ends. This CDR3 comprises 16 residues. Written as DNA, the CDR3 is TGTGCCACCAGTGATCCACCCAACTCTGGGGCCAACGTCCTGACTTTC. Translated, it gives CATSDPPNSGANVLTF.

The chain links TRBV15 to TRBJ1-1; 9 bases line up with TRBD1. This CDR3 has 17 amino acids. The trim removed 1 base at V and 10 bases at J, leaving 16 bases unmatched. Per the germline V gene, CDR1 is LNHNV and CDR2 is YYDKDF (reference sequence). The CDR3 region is CATSRVSGQGVISAAFF. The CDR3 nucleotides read TGTGCCACCAGCAGAGTATCGGGACAGGGAGTTATTAGTGCAGCTTTCTTT.

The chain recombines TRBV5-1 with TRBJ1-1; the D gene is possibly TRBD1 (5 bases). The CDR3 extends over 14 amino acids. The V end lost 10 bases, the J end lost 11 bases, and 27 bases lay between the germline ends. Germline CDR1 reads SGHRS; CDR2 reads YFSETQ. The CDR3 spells CASRSEGTLRIAFF. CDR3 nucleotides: TGCGCCTCCAGGTCGGAGGGGACCTTACGCATCGCTTTCTTT.

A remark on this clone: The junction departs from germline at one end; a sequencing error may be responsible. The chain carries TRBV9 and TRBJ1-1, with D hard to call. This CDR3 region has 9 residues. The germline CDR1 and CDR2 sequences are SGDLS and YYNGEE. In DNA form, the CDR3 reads TGTGCCAGCAGCCCCGAGGAGAACTTT. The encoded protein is CASSPEENF. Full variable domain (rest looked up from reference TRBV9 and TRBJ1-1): DSGVTQTPKHLITATGQRVTLRCSPRSGDLSVYWYQQSLDQGLQFLIQYYNGEERAKGNILERFSAQQFPDLHSELNLSSLELGDSALYFCASSPEENFGQGTRLTVV.

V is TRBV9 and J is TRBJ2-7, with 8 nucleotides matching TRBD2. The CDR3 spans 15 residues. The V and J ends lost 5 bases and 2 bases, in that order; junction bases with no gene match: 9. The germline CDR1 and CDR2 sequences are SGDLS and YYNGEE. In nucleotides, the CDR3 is TGTGCCAGCAGTCCCGGGGGGGTTCTAACCTACGAGCAGTACTTC. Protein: CASSPGGVLTYEQYF.

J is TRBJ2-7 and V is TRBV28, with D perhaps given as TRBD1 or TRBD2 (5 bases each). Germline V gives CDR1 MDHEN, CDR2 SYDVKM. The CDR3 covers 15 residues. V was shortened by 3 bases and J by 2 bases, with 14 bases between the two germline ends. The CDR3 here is CASSLAGSPTYEQYF. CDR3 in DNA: TGTGCCAGCAGTTTGGCAGGGAGTCCAACCTACGAGCAGTACTTC.

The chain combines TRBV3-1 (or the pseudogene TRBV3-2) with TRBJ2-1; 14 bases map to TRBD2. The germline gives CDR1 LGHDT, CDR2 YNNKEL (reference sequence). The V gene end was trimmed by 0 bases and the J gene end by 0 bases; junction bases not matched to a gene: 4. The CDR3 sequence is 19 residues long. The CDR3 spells CASSQDRLAGGDSYNEQFF. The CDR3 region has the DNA TGTGCCAGCAGCCAAGATCGACTAGCGGGGGGGGACTCCTACAATGAGCAGTTCTTC.

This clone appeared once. The CDR3 DNA is TGTGCCAGCAGCTTAACGGAGAGGCCCGAGACCAGGAGGGGGCACATTCATCAGCCCCAGCATTTT. Translated: CASSLTERPETRRGHIHQPQHF. The J gene is TRBJ1-5, the V gene TRBV7-3; 7 positions agree with TRBD1. Germline V lookup: CDR1 SGHTA, CDR2 FQGTGA. The CDR3 spans 22 residues. Trimming took 0 bases from V and 5 from J; bases not matched to a gene: 25.

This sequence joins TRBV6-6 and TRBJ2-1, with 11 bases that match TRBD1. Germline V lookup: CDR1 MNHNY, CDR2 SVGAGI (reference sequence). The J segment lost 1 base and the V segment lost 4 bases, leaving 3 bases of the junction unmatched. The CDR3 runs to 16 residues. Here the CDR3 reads CASSWGQGGSYNEQFF. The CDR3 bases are TGTGCCAGCAGTTGGGGACAGGGGGGGTCCTACAATGAGCAGTTCTTC.

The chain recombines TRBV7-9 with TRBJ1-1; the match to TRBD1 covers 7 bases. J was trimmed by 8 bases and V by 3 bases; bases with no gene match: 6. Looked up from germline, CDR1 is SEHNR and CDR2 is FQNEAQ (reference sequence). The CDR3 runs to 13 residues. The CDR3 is CASSFPNRGEAFF. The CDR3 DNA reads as TGTGCCAGCAGCTTCCCAAACAGGGGCGAAGCTTTCTTT.

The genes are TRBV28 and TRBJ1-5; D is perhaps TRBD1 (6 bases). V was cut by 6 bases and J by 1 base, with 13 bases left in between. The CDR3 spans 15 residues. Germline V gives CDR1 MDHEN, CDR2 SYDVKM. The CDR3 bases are TGTGCCAGCAGGGAACAGGGAAGGAGCAATCAGCCCCAGCATTTT. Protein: CASREQGRSNQPQHF.

CDR3: CASSLSSASGGIREQYF. The CDR3 DNA follows: TGTGCCAGCAGCTTAAGTTCGGCTAGCGGGGGAATTCGGGAGCAGTACTTC. J is TRBJ2-7 and V is TRBV7-8; 10 bases agree with TRBD2. Trimming took 2 bases from V and 7 from J; bases not matched to a gene: 14. CDR1 SGHVS and CDR2 FQNEAQ come from the germline V gene. CDR3 length equals 17 residues.

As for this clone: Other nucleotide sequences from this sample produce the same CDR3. The CDR3 loop is CSASLGGTDTQYF. In DNA, the CDR3 is TGCAGTGCTAGTCTCGGGGGCACAGATACGCAGTATTTT. The rearrangement uses TRBV20-1 and TRBJ2-3; tentatively, D is TRBD2 (5 bases). The CDR3 has 13 residues. The germline gives CDR1 DFQATT, CDR2 SNEGSKA (reference sequence). The germline V and J ends were trimmed by 3 bases and 1 base, with 8 bases remaining between them.

DNA for the CDR3: TGTGCCAGCAGTGATGAAAACAGGGCCGGCTACACCTTC. Protein: CASSDENRAGYTF. The chain combines TRBV25-1 with TRBJ1-2; a possible D gene is TRBD1 (6 bases). The ends were cut back, 3 bases at V and 8 bases at J, with 13 bases in the middle. Germline values: CDR1 MGHDK, CDR2 SYGVNS. The CDR3 is 13 residues long.

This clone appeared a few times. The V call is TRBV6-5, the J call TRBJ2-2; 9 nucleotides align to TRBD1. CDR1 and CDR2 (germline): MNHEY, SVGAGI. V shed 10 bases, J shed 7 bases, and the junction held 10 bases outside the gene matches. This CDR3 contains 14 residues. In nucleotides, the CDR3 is TGTGCCATCCGGACAGGGGATGGAGGCGGGGAGCTGTTTTTT. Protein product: CAIRTGDGGGELFF.

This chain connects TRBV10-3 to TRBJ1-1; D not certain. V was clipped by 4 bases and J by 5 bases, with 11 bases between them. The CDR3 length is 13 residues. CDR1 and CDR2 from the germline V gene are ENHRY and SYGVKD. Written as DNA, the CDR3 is TGTGCCATCAGTGGCCTCCACGGAACTGAAGCTTTCTTT. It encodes CAISGLHGTEAFF.

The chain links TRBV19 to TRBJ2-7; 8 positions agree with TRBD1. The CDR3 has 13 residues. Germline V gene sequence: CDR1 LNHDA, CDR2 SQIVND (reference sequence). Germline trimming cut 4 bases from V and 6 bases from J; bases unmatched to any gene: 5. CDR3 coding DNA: TGTGCCAGTAGTACTTTGGACAGGGTCGAGCAGTACTTC. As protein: CASSTLDRVEQYF.

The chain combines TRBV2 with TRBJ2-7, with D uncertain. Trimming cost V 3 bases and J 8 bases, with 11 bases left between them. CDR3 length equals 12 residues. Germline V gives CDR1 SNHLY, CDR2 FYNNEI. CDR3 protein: CASSENGRKQYF. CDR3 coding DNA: TGTGCCAGCAGTGAGAACGGTAGGAAGCAGTACTTC.

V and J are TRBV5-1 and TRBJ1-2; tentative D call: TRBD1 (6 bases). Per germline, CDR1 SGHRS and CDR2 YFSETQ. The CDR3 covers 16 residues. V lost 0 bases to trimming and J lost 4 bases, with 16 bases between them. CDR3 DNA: TGCGCCAGCAGCTTGGAACAGGGTCCCCTCGGCTATGGCTACACCTTC. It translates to CASSLEQGPLGYGYTF.